The 6 T cell receptor beta chains below were found in one sample sequenced in a study of OX40 agonist ivuxolimab in advanced cancers. Sequencing used immunoSEQ multiplex PCR; TCRdb keeps in-frame clones, though not all of them. The sample shows approximately 84,000 clones, 80% to 95% of them seen only once. The specimen was CD4+ or CD8+ T cells sorted from blood, collected in a trial of the OX40 agonist ivuxolimab. The receptors originated from an adult with an advanced solid tumor such as melanoma, head and neck, liver or kidney cancer.

The rearrangement uses TRBV10-1 and TRBJ1-1; 9 bases agree with TRBD1. From germline, CDR1 is WNHNN and CDR2 SYGVQD (reference sequence). The ends lost 7 bases at V and 10 bases at J; junction bases unmatched: 13. The CDR3 is made up of 14 amino acids. The CDR3 nucleotides are TGCGCCAGCAATGATATGGGACAGGGAAGGGGAGCTTTCTTT. This sequence encodes CASNDMGQGRGAFF.

The rearrangement links TRBV19 to TRBJ2-5; TRBD1 aligns across 7 bases. The V gene's germline CDR1 is LNHDA and CDR2 SQIVND (reference sequence). V gave up 7 bases and J gave up 5 bases; unmatched junction bases: 13. The CDR3 contains 15 residues. The CDR3 coding sequence is TGTGCCAGTACCCGCCACAGGGGTGGTTCGGAGACCCAGTACTTC. Protein sequence: CASTRHRGGSETQYF.

This clone showed up just a few times. The rearrangement links TRBV5-1 to TRBJ2-7; D might be TRBD1 (6 bases). CDR3 length equals 13 residues. Germline lookup yields CDR1 SGHRS and CDR2 YFSETQ. Trimming removed 4 bases from V and 4 bases from J, with 12 bases in between. CDR3 residues: CASSPGTIYEQYF. CDR3 nucleotide sequence: TGCGCCAGCAGCCCGGGGACAATATACGAGCAGTACTTC.

This chain uses TRBV6-4 with TRBJ2-3; D is ambiguous. The germline V gene has CDR1 MRHNA and CDR2 SNTAGT. The V end was cut by 3 bases, the J end by 0 bases, with 7 bases between. The CDR3 contains 14 residues. CDR3: CASSDAASTDTQYF. In DNA, the CDR3 is TGTGCCAGCAGTGATGCCGCTAGCACAGATACGCAGTATTTT.

The gene calls are TRBV4-1 and TRBJ1-2; 7 bases are shared with TRBD1. CDR1 MGHRA and CDR2 YSYEKL come from the germline V gene. With V trimmed by 1 base and J by 8 bases, 7 bases remained unmatched. This CDR3 is built from 14 residues. CDR3 amino acids: CASSQVEGARGYTF. The CDR3 nucleotides are TGCGCCAGCAGCCAAGTCGAGGGGGCCAGAGGCTACACCTTC.

The V call is TRBV7-2, the J call TRBJ2-5; D might be TRBD2 (6 bases). Trimming pared 4 bases from V and 5 bases from J, leaving 17 bases between. The germline V gene encodes CDR1 SGHTA and CDR2 FQGNSA. The CDR3 length is 15 residues. In nucleotides, the CDR3 is TGTGCCAGCAGCTCGCCCCTGGGTGGGGGGGAGACCCAGTACTTC. Its protein is CASSSPLGGGETQYF.